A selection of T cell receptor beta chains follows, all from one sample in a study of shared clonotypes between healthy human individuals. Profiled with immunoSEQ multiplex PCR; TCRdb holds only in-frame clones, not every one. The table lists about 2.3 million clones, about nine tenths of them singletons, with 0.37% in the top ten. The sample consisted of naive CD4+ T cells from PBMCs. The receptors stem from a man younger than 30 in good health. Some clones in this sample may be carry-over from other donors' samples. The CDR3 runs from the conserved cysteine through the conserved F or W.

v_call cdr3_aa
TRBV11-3 CASSFSSSYNEQFF
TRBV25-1 CASSELSTAGGVRGYTF
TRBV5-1 CASTDRTLGDTQYF
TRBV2 CASSEEVRTEAFF
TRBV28 CASSAGTGGVLNEQFF
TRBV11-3 CASSSGQGSEQYF
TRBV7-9 CASSISGRADNEQFF
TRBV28 CASSRPQGRNEQFF
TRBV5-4 CASSQGLAGGAYEQYF
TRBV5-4 CASSLDLGASGNTIYF
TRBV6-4 CASGDGTGNQPQHF
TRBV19 CASSGRVGSSNQPQHF
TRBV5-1 CASSLAGGRSSYEQYF
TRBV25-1 CATVSDGTGTEAFF
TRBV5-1 CASALRQPNEKLFF
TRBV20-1 CSASLIEQYF
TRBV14 CASSSNTGGYNEQFF
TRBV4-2 CASSQVALAGGIGDEQFF
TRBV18 CASSPVAGEYEQYF
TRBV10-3 CAISEWNRETSYEQYF
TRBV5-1 CASSLVQMNTEAFF
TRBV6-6 CASRSQERNTIYF
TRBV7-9 CASSSDPGQGSQPQHF